These 25 T cell receptor beta chains originate from one sample sequenced in a study of shared clonotypes between healthy human individuals. Data came from immunoSEQ multiplex PCR; TCRdb stores just in-frame clones and leaves some out. The profile shows roughly 1,600,000 clones, 98% of them singletons. The specimen sequenced was naive CD4+ T cells sorted from blood. Specified subset: CD45RA+ positively selected. These receptors all stem from a man aged 30 to 39 in good health.

CDR3 coding DNA: TGTGCCAGCTCATCCGGGAGGGAGGAGGAGCAGTTCTTC. Its protein product is CASSSGREEEQFF. The chain links TRBV18 to TRBJ2-1; 8 bases map to TRBD2. In germline, CDR1 is KGHSH, CDR2 LQKENI. The CDR3 length is 13 residues. With V trimmed by 5 bases and J by 10 bases, 7 bases remained unmatched.

Turning to this clone: Other DNA sequences in the sample encode the same CDR3. The V call is TRBV15, the J call TRBJ2-5, with TRBD2 matching over 9 bases. The CDR3 sequence is 16 residues long. Germline V gene sequence: CDR1 LNHNV, CDR2 YYDKDF (reference sequence). Trimming at V came to 0 bases and at J to 5 bases, leaving 7 bases not matched to a gene. CDR3 DNA: TGTGCCACCAGCAGAGATCGGTTAGCGGGAGTGGAGACCCAGTACTTC. It specifies CATSRDRLAGVETQYF.

The chain combines TRBV11-3 with TRBJ2-1; possibly TRBD1 for D (5 bases). The CDR3 has 13 amino acids. Germline V lookup: CDR1 SGHNT, CDR2 YENEEA. Trimming pared 5 bases from V and 6 bases from J, leaving 11 bases between. The CDR3 reads CASSQGSGNEQFF. CDR3 DNA sequence: TGTGCCAGCAGCCAGGGCTCGGGCAATGAGCAGTTCTTC.

V gene TRBV7-3 combines with J gene TRBJ1-2; 9 bases are shared with TRBD1. V was pared by 1 base and J by 6 bases, with 0 bases of the junction left unmatched. This CDR3 region has 13 residues. Germline V gene lookup returns CDR1 SGHTA and CDR2 FQGTGA. Here the CDR3 reads CASSLRTGDGYTF. The CDR3 DNA reads TGTGCCAGCAGCTTAAGGACAGGGGATGGCTACACCTTC.

This clone was recorded once. The chain combines TRBV9 with TRBJ2-3, with TRBD1 as a possible D gene (6 bases). Trimming cost V 3 bases and J 1 base, with 9 bases left between them. There are 14 residues in the CDR3. Germline lookup yields CDR1 SGDLS and CDR2 YYNGEE. The CDR3 sequence is CASSGGRGTDTQYF. CDR3 sequence (DNA): TGTGCCAGCAGCGGGGGGCGGGGCACAGATACGCAGTATTTT.

The chain uses TRBV6-5 and TRBJ1-2; D is undetermined. The CDR3 runs 13 residues. From germline, CDR1 is MNHEY and CDR2 SVGAGI. Trimming took off 5 bases at V and 2 bases at J, with 9 bases between the two ends. In nucleotides, the CDR3 is TGTGCCAGCAGTCCCCGGCCAAACTATGGCTACACCTTC. Translating it yields CASSPRPNYGYTF.

This clone was observed a single time. V usage is TRBV18 and J usage is TRBJ2-1; D is unresolved. Germline V gives CDR1 KGHSH, CDR2 LQKENI. The V end was cut by 2 bases, the J end by 2 bases, with 7 bases between. This CDR3 is 14 amino acids long. This chain's CDR3 is CASSPNRAYNEQFF. CDR3 sequence (DNA): TGTGCCAGCTCACCAAACCGAGCCTACAATGAGCAGTTCTTC.

The J gene is TRBJ2-7, the V gene TRBV27; no definite D call. V lost 3 bases to trimming and J lost 3 bases, with 18 bases between them. There are 16 residues in the CDR3. CDR1 and CDR2 from the germline V gene are MNHEY and SMNVEV (reference sequence). This chain's CDR3 is CASSLIRAAPFYEQYF. The DNA of the CDR3 is TGTGCCAGCAGTTTGATCCGCGCTGCCCCCTTCTACGAGCAGTACTTC.

The V call is TRBV9, the J call TRBJ1-2; D gene ambiguous. The germline V and J ends were trimmed by 4 bases and 1 base, with 23 bases remaining between them. Germline V gene sequence: CDR1 SGDLS, CDR2 YYNGEE. This CDR3 is built from 18 residues. The CDR3 region is CASSLQVGGNLFNYGYTF. The CDR3 coding sequence is TGTGCCAGCAGCCTTCAAGTGGGCGGCAACCTTTTTAACTATGGCTACACCTTC. Full variable domain (missing parts from reference TRBV9 and TRBJ1-2): DSGVTQTPKHLITATGQRVTLRCSPRSGDLSVYWYQQSLDQGLQFLIQYYNGEERAKGNILERFSAQQFPDLHSELNLSSLELGDSALYFCASSLQVGGNLFNYGYTFGSGTRLTVV.

V gene TRBV11-1 combines with J gene TRBJ1-5; maybe TRBD1 (5 bases). V was cut by 5 bases and J by 5 bases, with 16 bases left in between. This CDR3 spans 15 amino acids. The germline CDR1 and CDR2 sequences are SGHAT and FQDESV (reference sequence). CDR3 in DNA: TGTGCCAGCAGCCTATCTGGACGAGGGGATCAGCCCCAGCATTTT. Translating it yields CASSLSGRGDQPQHF. Full variable domain (missing parts from reference TRBV11-1 and TRBJ1-5): EAEVAQSPRYKITEKSQAVAFWCDPISGHATLYWYRQILGQGPELLVQFQDESVVDDSQLPKDRFSAERLKGVDSTLKIQPAELGDSAMYLCASSLSGRGDQPQHFGDGTRLSIL.

V and J are TRBV19 and TRBJ2-5; TRBD1 aligns across 10 bases. This CDR3 spans 16 amino acids. Trimming cost V 4 bases and J 4 bases; bases outside gene matches: 9. The germline V gene encodes CDR1 LNHDA and CDR2 SQIVND (reference sequence). CDR3 amino acids: CASSTGDRGWGETQYF. In DNA, the CDR3 is TGTGCCAGTAGTACTGGGGACAGGGGTTGGGGAGAGACCCAGTACTTC.

With regard to this clone: The sample holds other DNA sequences that translate to the same CDR3. The CDR3 region is CASSPGQTTGELFF. The DNA of the CDR3 is TGCGCCAGCAGCCCCGGACAGACGACCGGGGAGCTGTTTTTT. The J gene is TRBJ2-2, the V gene TRBV5-1, with TRBD1 as a possible D gene (6 bases). This CDR3 comprises 14 residues. V was clipped by 4 bases and J by 5 bases, with 12 bases between them. CDR1 is SGHRS and CDR2 is YFSETQ in the germline V gene.

The gene calls are TRBV14 and TRBJ1-2; possibly TRBD1 for D (5 bases). Germline loops: CDR1 SGHDN, CDR2 FVKESK. This CDR3 has 15 residues. Trimming left V 0 bases short and J 4 bases short, with 12 bases between. The CDR3 DNA follows: TGTGCCAGCAGCCAAGATTTTCGGGGCGGCTATGGCTACACCTTC. This encodes CASSQDFRGGYGYTF.

The chain uses TRBV4-3 and TRBJ2-7; D uncertain. This CDR3 has 15 residues. V was trimmed by 4 bases and J by 0 bases, leaving 13 bases between them. Per the germline V gene, CDR1 is LGHNA and CDR2 is YSLEER. CDR3 region: CASSPWSSDSYEQYF. As DNA, the CDR3 is TGCGCCAGCAGCCCGTGGTCGAGCGACTCCTACGAGCAGTACTTC.

This chain joins TRBV28 and TRBJ2-7, with D perhaps TRBD2 (5 bases). Trimming left V 3 bases short and J 2 bases short, with 17 bases between. The CDR3 sequence is 16 residues long. CDR1 MDHEN and CDR2 SYDVKM come from the germline V gene. CDR3 in amino acids: CASSLAPGDGTYEQYF. As DNA, the CDR3 is TGTGCCAGCAGTTTGGCTCCAGGTGACGGGACCTACGAGCAGTACTTC.

About this clone: The DNA is left out, because the CDR3 cannot be placed on it with certainty; the CDR3 is given as TCRdb lists it. This chain links TRBV21-1 with TRBJ2-2. TRBV21-1 is designated a pseudogene. From its first to its last residue, the CDR3 has 15 amino acids. The chain's CDR3 is CASSKVGPGTGELFF.

V gene TRBV12-5 combines with J gene TRBJ2-7; 8 nucleotides align to TRBD1. The CDR3 runs to 17 residues. J gave up 5 bases and V 1 base, and 13 bases lay outside the gene matches. Germline values: CDR1 LGHNT, CDR2 FRNRAP. In DNA form, the CDR3 reads TGTGCTAGTGGTTTGGCCCCCGGGGGCAGGGGGCGCGACGAGCAGTACTTC. It yields the protein CASGLAPGGRGRDEQYF.

The gene calls are TRBV28 and TRBJ1-2; D might be TRBD1 (5 bases). Germline V lookup: CDR1 MDHEN, CDR2 SYDVKM. CDR3 length: 15 amino acids. With 3 bases removed from V and 0 bases from J, the gap between germline ends came to 11 bases. In DNA form, the CDR3 reads TGTGCCAGCAGTTTGAGGGGCCTGACTAACTATGGCTACACCTTC. Translated: CASSLRGLTNYGYTF.

V gene TRBV19 combines with J gene TRBJ2-7; possibly TRBD2 for D (6 bases). The germline V gene encodes CDR1 LNHDA and CDR2 SQIVND (reference sequence). This CDR3 region has 13 residues. Trimming shortened V by 3 bases and J by 6 bases, and 12 bases separated the two germline ends. CDR3 bases: TGTGCCAGTAGTATTCAGGGAGGCGGCGAGCAGTACTTC. Its translation: CASSIQGGGEQYF.

V is TRBV2 and J is TRBJ2-7, with TRBD1 matching 8 bases. Germline V gene lookup returns CDR1 SNHLY and CDR2 FYNNEI. The junction had 6 bases not matched to a gene; V was cut back by 5 bases and J by 3 bases. The CDR3 has 14 residues. The CDR3 loop is CASSLEQGGYEQYF. Here the CDR3 DNA reads TGTGCCAGCAGTTTAGAACAGGGGGGCTACGAGCAGTACTTC.

The gene calls are TRBV11-3 and TRBJ2-5; D possibly corresponds to TRBD2 (5 bases). The CDR3 covers 14 residues. The germline gives CDR1 SGHNT, CDR2 YENEEA. Trimming cost V 5 bases and J 3 bases, with 13 bases left between them. CDR3 bases: TGTGCCAGCAGCCGAGGAGGAAGTGAAGAGACCCAGTACTTC. This sequence encodes CASSRGGSEETQYF.

Only one count was recorded for this clone. The chain uses TRBV5-1 and TRBJ1-2; D not certain. V lost 6 bases, J lost 5 bases, and 11 bases lay in between. In germline, CDR1 is SGHRS, CDR2 YFSETQ. The CDR3 loop spans 12 amino acids. In DNA, the CDR3 is TGCGCCAGCAAGGATGAGTTTTATGGCTACACCTTC. Its protein is CASKDEFYGYTF.

The sample holds one count of this clone. The junction departs from the called germline gene at one end, perhaps through a read error. The chain employs TRBV7-7 and TRBJ2-1, with a tentative D call TRBD1 (5 bases). This CDR3 contains 16 residues. Germline V gives CDR1 SSHAT, CDR2 FNYEAQ (reference sequence). The CDR3 sequence is CASSLVSSQGGNEQFF. The CDR3 region has the DNA TGTGCTAGCAGCTTAGTCTCTAGTCAGGGTGGGAATGAGCAGTTCTTC.

The gene calls are TRBV10-3 and TRBJ2-3; D is possibly TRBD2 (6 bases). This CDR3 region has 13 residues. The germline CDR1 and CDR2 sequences are ENHRY and SYGVKD. Trimming took 8 bases from V and 6 from J, leaving 15 bases between them. The CDR3 loop reads CAIQTGDVDTQYF. The CDR3 DNA follows: TGTGCCATCCAAACGGGAGATGTGGATACGCAGTATTTT.

The V gene is TRBV30, the J gene TRBJ2-3; D ambiguous. The V and J ends lost 2 bases and 5 bases respectively, with 11 bases between them. Germline CDR1 is GTSNPN and CDR2 is SVGIG (reference sequence). The CDR3 covers 13 residues. The DNA of the CDR3 is TGTGCCTGGAGTCCACGCCGGCTAGATACGCAGTATTTT. This codes for CAWSPRRLDTQYF.